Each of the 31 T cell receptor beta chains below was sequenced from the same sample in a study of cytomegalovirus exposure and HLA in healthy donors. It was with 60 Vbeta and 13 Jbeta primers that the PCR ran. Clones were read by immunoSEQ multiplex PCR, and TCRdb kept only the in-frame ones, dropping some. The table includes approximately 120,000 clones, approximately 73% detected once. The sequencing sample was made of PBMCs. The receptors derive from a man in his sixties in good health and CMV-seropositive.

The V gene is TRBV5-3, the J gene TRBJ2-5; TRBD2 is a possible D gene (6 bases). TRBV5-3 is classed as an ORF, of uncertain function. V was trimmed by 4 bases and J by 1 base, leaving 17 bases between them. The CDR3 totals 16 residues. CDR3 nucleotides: TGTGCCAGAAGCCCGGGACGGGGGAACTTCCAAGAGACCCAGTACTTC. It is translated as CARSPGRGNFQETQYF.

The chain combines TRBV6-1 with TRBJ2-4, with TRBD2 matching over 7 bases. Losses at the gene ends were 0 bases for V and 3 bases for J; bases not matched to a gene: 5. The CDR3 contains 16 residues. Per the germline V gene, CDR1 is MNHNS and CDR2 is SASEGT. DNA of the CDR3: TGTGCCAGCAGTGAAGCGCCTGGGGGGGGCAAAAACATTCAGTACTTC. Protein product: CASSEAPGGGKNIQYF.

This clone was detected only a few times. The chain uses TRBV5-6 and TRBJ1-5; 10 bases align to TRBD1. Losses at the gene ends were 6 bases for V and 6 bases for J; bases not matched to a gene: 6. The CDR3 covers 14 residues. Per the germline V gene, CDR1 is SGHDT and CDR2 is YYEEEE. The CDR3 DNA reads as TGTGCCAGCACCTACGGGACAGGGGTTCAGCCCCAGCATTTT. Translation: CASTYGTGVQPQHF.

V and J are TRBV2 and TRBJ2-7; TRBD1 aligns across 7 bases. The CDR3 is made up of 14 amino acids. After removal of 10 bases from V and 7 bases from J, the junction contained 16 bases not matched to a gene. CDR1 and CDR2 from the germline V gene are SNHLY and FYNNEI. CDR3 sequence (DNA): TGTGCCAACAGCAAGCCAATCCAGGGGGTTGAGCAGTACTTC. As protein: CANSKPIQGVEQYF.

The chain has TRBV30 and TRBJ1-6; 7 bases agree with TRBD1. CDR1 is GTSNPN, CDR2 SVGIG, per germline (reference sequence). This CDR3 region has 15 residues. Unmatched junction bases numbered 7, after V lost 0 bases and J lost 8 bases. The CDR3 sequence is CAWSVRDRSYSPLHF. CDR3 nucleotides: TGTGCCTGGAGTGTTCGGGACAGATCTTATTCACCCCTCCACTTT.

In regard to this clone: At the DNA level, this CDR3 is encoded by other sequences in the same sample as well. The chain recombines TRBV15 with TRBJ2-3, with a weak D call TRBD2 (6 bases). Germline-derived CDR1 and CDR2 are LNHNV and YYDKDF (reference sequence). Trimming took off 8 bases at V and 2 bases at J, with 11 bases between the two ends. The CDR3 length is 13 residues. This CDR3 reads CATSRGYTDTQYF. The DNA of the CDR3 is TGTGCCACCTCTCGGGGGTACACAGATACGCAGTATTTT.

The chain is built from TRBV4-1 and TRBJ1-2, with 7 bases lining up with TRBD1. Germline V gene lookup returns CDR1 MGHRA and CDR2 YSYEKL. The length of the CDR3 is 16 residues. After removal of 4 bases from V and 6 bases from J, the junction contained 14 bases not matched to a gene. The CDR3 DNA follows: TGCGCCAGCAGCCTTACCGTTATTGGGACAGCAAATGGCTACACCTTC. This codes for CASSLTVIGTANGYTF.

CDR3 sequence reads: CSVSRTSGANGEQFF. The DNA for the CDR3 is TGCAGCGTCTCTAGGACTAGCGGGGCAAACGGTGAGCAGTTCTTC. The rearrangement links TRBV29-1 to TRBJ2-1; 12 nucleotides agree with TRBD2. The CDR3 consists of 15 residues. The junction had 12 bases not matched to a gene; V was cut back by 6 bases and J by 9 bases. Germline V gene data show CDR1 as SQVTM and CDR2 as ANQGSEA.

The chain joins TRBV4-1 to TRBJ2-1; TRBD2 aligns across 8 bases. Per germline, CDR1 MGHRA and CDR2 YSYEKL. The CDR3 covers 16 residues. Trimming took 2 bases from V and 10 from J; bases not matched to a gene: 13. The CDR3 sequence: CASSQPAGWRGVEQFF. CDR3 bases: TGCGCCAGCAGCCAACCTGCCGGATGGCGGGGGGTGGAGCAGTTCTTC.

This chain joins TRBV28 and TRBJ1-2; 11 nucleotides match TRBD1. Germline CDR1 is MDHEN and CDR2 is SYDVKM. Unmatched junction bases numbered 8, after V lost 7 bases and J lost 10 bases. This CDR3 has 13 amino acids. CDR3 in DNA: TGTGCCAGCACTTCCTGGACAGGGGGCATCTACACCTTC. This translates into CASTSWTGGIYTF.

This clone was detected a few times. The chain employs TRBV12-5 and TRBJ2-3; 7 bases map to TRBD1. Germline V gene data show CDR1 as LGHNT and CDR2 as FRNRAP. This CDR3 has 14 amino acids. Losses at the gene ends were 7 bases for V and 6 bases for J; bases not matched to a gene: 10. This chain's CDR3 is CASARQGGADTQYF. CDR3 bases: TGTGCTAGTGCCCGACAGGGTGGGGCGGATACGCAGTATTTT.

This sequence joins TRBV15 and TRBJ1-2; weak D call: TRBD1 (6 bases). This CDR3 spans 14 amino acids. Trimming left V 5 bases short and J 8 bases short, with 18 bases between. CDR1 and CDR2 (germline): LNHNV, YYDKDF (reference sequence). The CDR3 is CATSFQGQGGGYTF. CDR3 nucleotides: TGTGCCACCAGCTTCCAGGGACAAGGAGGAGGCTACACCTTC.

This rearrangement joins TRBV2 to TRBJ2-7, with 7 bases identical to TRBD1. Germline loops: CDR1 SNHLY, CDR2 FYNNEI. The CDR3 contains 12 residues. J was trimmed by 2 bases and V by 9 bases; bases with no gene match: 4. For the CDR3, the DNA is TGTGCCAGTCGACAGGGTACCTACGAGCAGTACTTC. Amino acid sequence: CASRQGTYEQYF. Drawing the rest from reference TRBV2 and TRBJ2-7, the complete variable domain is EPEVTQTPSHQVTQMGQEVILRCVPISNHLYFYWYRQILGQKVEFLVSFYNNEISEKSEIFDDQFSVERPDGSNFTLKIRSTKLEDSAMYFCASRQGTYEQYFGPGTRLTVT.

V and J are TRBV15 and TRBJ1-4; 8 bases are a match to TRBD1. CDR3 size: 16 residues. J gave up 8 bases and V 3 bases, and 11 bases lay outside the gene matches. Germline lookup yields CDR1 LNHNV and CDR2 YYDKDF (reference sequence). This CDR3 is CATSRIYRGMEEKLFF. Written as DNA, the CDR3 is TGTGCCACCAGCAGGATATACAGGGGGATGGAGGAAAAACTGTTTTTT. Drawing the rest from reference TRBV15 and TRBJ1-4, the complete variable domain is DAMVIQNPRYQVTQFGKPVTLSCSQTLNHNVMYWYQQKSSQAPKLLFHYYDKDFNNEADTPDNFQSRRPNTSFCFLDIRSPGLGDTAMYLCATSRIYRGMEEKLFFGSGTQLSVL.

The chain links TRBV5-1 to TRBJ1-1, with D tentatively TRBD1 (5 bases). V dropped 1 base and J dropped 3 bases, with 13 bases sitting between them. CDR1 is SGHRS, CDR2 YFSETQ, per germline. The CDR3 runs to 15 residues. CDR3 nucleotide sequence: TGCGCCAGCAGCTTGTTCTCAGGGCTAGACACTGAAGCTTTCTTT. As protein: CASSLFSGLDTEAFF.

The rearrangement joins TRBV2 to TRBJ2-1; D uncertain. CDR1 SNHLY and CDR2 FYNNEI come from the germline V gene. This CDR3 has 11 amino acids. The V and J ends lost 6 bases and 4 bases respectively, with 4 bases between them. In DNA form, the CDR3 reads TGTGCCAGCAGCAGGTACAATGAGCAGTTCTTC. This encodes CASSRYNEQFF.

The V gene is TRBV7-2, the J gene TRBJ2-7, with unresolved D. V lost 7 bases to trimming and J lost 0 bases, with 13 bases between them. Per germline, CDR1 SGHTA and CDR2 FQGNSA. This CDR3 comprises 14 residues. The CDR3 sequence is CASNLGISSYEQYF. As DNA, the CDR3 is TGTGCCAGCAACCTAGGTATTTCCTCCTACGAGCAGTACTTC.

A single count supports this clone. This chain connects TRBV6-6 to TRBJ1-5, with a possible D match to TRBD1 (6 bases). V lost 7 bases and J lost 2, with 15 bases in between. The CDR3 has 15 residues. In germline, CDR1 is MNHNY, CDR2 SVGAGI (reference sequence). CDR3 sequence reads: CASTLTGFRNQPQHF. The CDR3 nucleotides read TGTGCCAGCACCTTAACAGGGTTTCGCAATCAGCCCCAGCATTTT.

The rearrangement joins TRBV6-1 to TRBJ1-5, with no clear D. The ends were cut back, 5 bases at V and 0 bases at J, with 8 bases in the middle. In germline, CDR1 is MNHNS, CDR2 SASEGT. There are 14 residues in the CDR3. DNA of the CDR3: TGTGCCAGCAGTAGCTACTTTAGCAATCAGCCCCAGCATTTT. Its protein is CASSSYFSNQPQHF.

The CDR3 nucleotides are TGTGCCAGCAGCCTTGAGGTGAACACTGAAGCTTTCTTT. As protein: CASSLEVNTEAFF. The genes are TRBV2 and TRBJ1-1; the D is unclear. Germline-derived CDR1 and CDR2 are SNHLY and FYNNEI. The CDR3 has 13 residues. V lost 6 bases and J lost 0, with 8 bases in between. Full variable domain (outside the CDR3, taken from reference TRBV2 and TRBJ1-1): EPEVTQTPSHQVTQMGQEVILRCVPISNHLYFYWYRQILGQKVEFLVSFYNNEISEKSEIFDDQFSVERPDGSNFTLKIRSTKLEDSAMYFCASSLEVNTEAFFGQGTRLTVV.

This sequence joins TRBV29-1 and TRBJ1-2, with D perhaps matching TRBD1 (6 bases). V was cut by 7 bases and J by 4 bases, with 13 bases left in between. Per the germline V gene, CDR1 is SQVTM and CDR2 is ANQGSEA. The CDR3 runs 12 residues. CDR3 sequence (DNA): TGCAGCGCCTGGGACACAGGCTATGGCTACACCTTC. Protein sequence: CSAWDTGYGYTF.

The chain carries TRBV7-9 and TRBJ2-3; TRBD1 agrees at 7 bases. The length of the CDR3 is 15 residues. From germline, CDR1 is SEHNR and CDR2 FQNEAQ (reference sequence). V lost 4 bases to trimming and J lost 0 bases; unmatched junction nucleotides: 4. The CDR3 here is CASSSRDSSTDTQYF. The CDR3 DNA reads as TGTGCCAGCAGCTCTAGGGACAGTAGCACAGATACGCAGTATTTT.

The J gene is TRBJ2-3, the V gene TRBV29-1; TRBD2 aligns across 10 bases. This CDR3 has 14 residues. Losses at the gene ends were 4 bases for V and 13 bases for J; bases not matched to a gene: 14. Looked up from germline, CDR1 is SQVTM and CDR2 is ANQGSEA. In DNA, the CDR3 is TGCAGCGTTGCCCAGCGGGGGGGGCCCTATATGGAGTATTTT. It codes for CSVAQRGGPYMEYF.

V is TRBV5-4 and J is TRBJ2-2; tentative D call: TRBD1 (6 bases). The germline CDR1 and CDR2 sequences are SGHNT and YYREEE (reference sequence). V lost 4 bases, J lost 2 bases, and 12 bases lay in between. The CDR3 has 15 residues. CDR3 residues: CASSGLTGNTGELFF. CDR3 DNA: TGTGCCAGCAGCGGGCTGACAGGAAACACCGGGGAGCTGTTTTTT.

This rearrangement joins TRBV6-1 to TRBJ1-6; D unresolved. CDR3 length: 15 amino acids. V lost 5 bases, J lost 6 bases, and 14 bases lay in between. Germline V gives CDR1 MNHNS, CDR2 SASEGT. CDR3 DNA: TGTGCCAGCAGTCCCATTGGAGAGGGTAATTCACCCCTCCACTTT. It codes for CASSPIGEGNSPLHF.

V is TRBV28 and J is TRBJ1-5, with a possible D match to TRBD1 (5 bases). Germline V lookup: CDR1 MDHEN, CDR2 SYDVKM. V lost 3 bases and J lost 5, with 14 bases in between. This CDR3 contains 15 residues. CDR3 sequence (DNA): TGTGCCAGCAGTTTGGGGGGGGGTTACGATCAGCCCCAGCATTTT. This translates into CASSLGGGYDQPQHF.

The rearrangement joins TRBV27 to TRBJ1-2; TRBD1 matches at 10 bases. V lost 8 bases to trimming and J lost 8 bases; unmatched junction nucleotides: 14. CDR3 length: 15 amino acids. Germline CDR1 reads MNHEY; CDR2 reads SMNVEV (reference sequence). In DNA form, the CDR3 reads TGTGCCAGCCACCCGACAGGGGGCTGGATGGAAGGCTACACCTTC. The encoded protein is CASHPTGGWMEGYTF.

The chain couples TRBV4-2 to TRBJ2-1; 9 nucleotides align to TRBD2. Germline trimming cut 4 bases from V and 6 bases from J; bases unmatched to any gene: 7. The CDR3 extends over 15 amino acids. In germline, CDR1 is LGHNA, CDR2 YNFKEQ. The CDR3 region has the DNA TGTGCCAGCAGCCGGGGGACTAGCTCACCCAATGAGCAGTTCTTC. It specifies CASSRGTSSPNEQFF.

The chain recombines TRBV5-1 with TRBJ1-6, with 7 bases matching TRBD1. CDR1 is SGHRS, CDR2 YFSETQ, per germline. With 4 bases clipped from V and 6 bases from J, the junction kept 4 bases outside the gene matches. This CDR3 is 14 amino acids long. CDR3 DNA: TGCGCCAGCAGCCCCGGGACAGTTAATTCACCCCTCCACTTT. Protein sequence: CASSPGTVNSPLHF. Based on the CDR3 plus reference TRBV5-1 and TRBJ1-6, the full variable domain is KAGVTQTPRYLIKTRGQQVTLSCSPISGHRSVSWYQQTPGQGLQFLFEYFSETQRNKGNFPGRFSGRQFSNSRSEMNVSTLELGDSALYLCASSPGTVNSPLHFGNGTRLTVT.

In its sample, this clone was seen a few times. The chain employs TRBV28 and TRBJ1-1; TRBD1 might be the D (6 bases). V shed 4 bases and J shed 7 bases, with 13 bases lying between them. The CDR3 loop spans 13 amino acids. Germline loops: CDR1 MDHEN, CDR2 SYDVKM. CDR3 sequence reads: CASSSGDVGEAFF. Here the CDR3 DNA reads TGTGCCAGCAGTTCAGGGGACGTGGGTGAAGCTTTCTTT.

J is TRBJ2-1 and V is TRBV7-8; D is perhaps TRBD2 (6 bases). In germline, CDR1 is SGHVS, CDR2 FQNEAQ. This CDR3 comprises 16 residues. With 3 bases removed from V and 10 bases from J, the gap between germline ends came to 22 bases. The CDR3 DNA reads TGTGCCAGCAGCTTGCGGTTCGGGGGACCTATCTGGGAGCAGTTCTTC. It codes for CASSLRFGGPIWEQFF. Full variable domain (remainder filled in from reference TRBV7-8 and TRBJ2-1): GAGVSQSPRYKVAKRGQDVALRCDPISGHVSLFWYQQALGQGPEFLTYFQNEAQLDKSGLPSDRFFAERPEGSVSTLKIQRTQQEDSAVYLCASSLRFGGPIWEQFFGPGTRLTVL.